This passage covers 7 T cell receptor beta chains from one sample sequenced in a study of blood T cell repertoires in COVID-19. Using immunoSEQ multiplex PCR, the repertoire was profiled, and TCRdb retains in-frame clones only, with some absent. In the table there are 140,000 to 150,000 clones, 80% to 90% of which are singletons. The material sequenced was peripheral blood. Receptors were obtained from a man between 18 and 35 years old with COVID-19, enrolled during active disease.

The rearrangement links TRBV27 to TRBJ2-2; 11 bases match TRBD2. Germline V gene data show CDR1 as MNHEY and CDR2 as SMNVEV (reference sequence). J was trimmed by 4 bases and V by 5 bases; bases with no gene match: 12. The CDR3 has 18 residues. The CDR3 protein is CASSAWGLAETTTGELFF. The CDR3 DNA sequence: TGTGCCAGCAGTGCCTGGGGACTAGCGGAGACGACCACCGGGGAGCTGTTTTTT.

The genes are TRBV4-1 and TRBJ1-3; 8 positions agree with TRBD1. After removal of 3 bases from V and 0 bases from J, the junction contained 10 bases not matched to a gene. This CDR3 spans 18 amino acids. Germline V gene data show CDR1 as MGHRA and CDR2 as YSYEKL. CDR3 residues: CASSHGIQGAISGNTIYF. CDR3 coding DNA: TGCGCCAGCAGCCACGGTATTCAGGGGGCAATCTCTGGAAACACCATATATTTT.

The chain combines TRBV13 with TRBJ2-7; D possibly corresponds to TRBD1 (5 bases). The CDR3 has 14 amino acids. The germline V gene encodes CDR1 PRHDT and CDR2 FYEKMQ (reference sequence). With 3 bases removed from V and 2 bases from J, the gap between germline ends came to 11 bases. The CDR3 sequence: CASSFQDNTYEQYF. CDR3 in DNA: TGTGCCAGCAGCTTTCAGGACAACACCTACGAGCAGTACTTC.

The V gene is TRBV29-1, the J gene TRBJ2-7; 7 nucleotides agree with TRBD1. J gave up 1 base and V 0 bases, and 9 bases lay outside the gene matches. Germline V gives CDR1 SQVTM, CDR2 ANQGSEA. The CDR3 runs to 16 residues. CDR3 amino acids: CSVEEGRDSGSYEQYF. The CDR3 region has the DNA TGCAGCGTTGAAGAGGGCCGGGACAGCGGTTCCTACGAGCAGTACTTC.

Here the CDR3 DNA reads TGTGCCAGCTCACCAGGGACTAGCGCGGAGACCCAGTACTTC. Translation: CASSPGTSAETQYF. The genes are TRBV18 and TRBJ2-5, with 10 bases lining up with TRBD2. CDR1 KGHSH and CDR2 LQKENI come from the germline V gene. The ends lost 2 bases at V and 5 bases at J; junction bases unmatched: 2. This CDR3 comprises 14 residues.

CDR3 loop: CASSQAGAYGYTF. CDR3 sequence (DNA): TGTGCCAGCAGCCAAGCGGGGGCCTATGGCTACACCTTC. The rearrangement links TRBV6-2 or TRBV6-3 to TRBJ1-2; D might be TRBD1 (6 bases). Germline assignment: CDR1 MNHEY and CDR2 SVGEGT. Trimming stripped 6 bases from V and 4 bases from J, with 12 bases between. The CDR3 extends over 13 amino acids.

Only a few counts were recorded for this clone. V is TRBV7-8 and J is TRBJ1-3; tentatively, D is TRBD1 (5 bases). V was clipped by 3 bases and J by 9 bases, with 6 bases between them. Germline-derived CDR1 and CDR2 are SGHVS and FQNEAQ. The CDR3 contains 11 residues. The CDR3 DNA reads TGTGCCAGCAGCTTGCAGGGCACCATATATTTT. This translates into CASSLQGTIYF.